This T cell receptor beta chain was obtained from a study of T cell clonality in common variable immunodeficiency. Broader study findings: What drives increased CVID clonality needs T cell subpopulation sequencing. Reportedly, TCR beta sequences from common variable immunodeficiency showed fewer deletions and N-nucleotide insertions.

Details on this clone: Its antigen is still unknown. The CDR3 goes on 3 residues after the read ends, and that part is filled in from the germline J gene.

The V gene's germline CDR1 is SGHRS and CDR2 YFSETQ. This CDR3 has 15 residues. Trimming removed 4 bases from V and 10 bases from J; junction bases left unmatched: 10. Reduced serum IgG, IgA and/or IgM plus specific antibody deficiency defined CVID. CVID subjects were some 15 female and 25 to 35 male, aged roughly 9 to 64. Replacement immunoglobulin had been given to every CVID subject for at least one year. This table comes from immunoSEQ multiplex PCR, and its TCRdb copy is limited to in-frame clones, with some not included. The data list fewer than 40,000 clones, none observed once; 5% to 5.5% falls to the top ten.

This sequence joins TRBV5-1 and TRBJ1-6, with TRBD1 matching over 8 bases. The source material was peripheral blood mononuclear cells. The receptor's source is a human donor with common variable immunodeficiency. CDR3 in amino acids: CASSLGTGQASPLHF. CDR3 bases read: TGCGCCAGCAGCCTAGGGACGGGACAGGCCTCACCC.